A single TCR beta chain is shown here with its context. Its antigen remains unknown. The V gene end was trimmed by 3 bases and the J gene end by 12 bases; junction bases not matched to a gene: 11. Germline V gene lookup returns CDR1 SGHRS and CDR2 YFSETQ. This CDR3 is built from 13 residues. The investigators reverse transcribed all of the isolated RNA, so they sequenced expressed TCRB transcripts. The method was immunoSEQ multiplex PCR; TCRdb's version includes in-frame clones alone and lacks a portion of them. The sample includes 130,000 or so clones, approximately 9.8% seen only once; the top ten take 0.65%. The data stem from a study of beta chain features in type 1 diabetes. General study findings and limits: All four CD4+ subsets of Type 1 diabetes patients contained TCRB CDR3s that were moderately but significantly shorter.

Sequenced: central memory CD4+ T cells from blood. The TCR sequence derives from a woman aged 40 to 50 in good health. The rearrangement uses TRBV5-1 and TRBJ1-1; TRBD1 aligns across 7 bases. The CDR3 bases are TGCGCCAGCAGCTCGGGACAGCTGGCGGTAACTTTCTTT. Protein: CASSSGQLAVTFF. The full variable domain, in which reference TRBV5-1 and TRBJ1-1 provide the parts outside the CDR3, is KAGVTQTPRYLIKTRGQQVTLSCSPISGHRSVSWYQQTPGQGLQFLFEYFSETQRNKGNFPGRFSGRQFSNSRSEMNVSTLELGDSALYLCASSSGQLAVTFFGQGTRLTVV.